These 2 T cell receptor beta chains originate from one sample sequenced in a study of blood T cell repertoires in COVID-19. Sequenced by immunoSEQ multiplex PCR; TCRdb stores in-frame clones only, minus some. This table has around 140,000 clones, about 80% appearing once. Specimen: peripheral blood. The receptors come from a woman in her sixties or seventies with acute or convalescent COVID-19.

The gene calls are TRBV7-2 and TRBJ2-1; tentatively, D is TRBD2 (7 bases). Germline V gene sequence: CDR1 SGHTA, CDR2 FQGNSA. The V gene lost 5 bases and the J gene lost 9 bases, with 29 bases spanning the gap. The CDR3 length is 18 residues. For the CDR3, the DNA is TGTGCCAGCAGCCAGAGGGGGGCGGGAGCCCACAGACGGGGTGAGCAGTTCTTC. Translation: CASSQRGAGAHRRGEQFF.

CDR3 amino acids: CASRSTGGKPQHF. Here the CDR3 DNA reads TGTGCCAGCAGGTCGACAGGGGGCAAACCCCAGCATTTT. This sequence joins TRBV12-3 or TRBV12-4 and TRBJ1-5, with 10 bases matching TRBD1. The CDR3 spans 13 residues. V gave up 6 bases and J gave up 10 bases; unmatched junction bases: 6.